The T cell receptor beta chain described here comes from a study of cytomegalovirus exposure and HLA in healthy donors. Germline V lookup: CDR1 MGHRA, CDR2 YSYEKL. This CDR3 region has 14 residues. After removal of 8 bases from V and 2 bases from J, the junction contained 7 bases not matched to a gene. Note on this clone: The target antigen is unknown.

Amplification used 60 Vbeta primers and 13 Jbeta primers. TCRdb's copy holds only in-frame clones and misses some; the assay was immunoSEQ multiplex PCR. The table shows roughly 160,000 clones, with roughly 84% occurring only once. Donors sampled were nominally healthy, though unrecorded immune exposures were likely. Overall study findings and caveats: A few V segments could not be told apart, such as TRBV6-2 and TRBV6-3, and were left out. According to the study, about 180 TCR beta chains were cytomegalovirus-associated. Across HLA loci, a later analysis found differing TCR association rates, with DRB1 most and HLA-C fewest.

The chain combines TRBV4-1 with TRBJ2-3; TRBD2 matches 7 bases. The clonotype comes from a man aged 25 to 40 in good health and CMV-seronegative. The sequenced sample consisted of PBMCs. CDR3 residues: CASGRGNPTDTQYF. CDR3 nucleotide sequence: TGCGCCAGCGGGCGGGGGAACCCCACAGATACGCAGTATTTT.